Below, 19 T cell receptor beta chains from the same sample are listed, as sequenced in a study of blood T cell repertoires in COVID-19. Assay used: immunoSEQ multiplex PCR; TCRdb lists only in-frame clones, some missing. Here the sample spans under 450,000 clones, approximately 90% being singletons. Sequences were obtained from peripheral blood. These receptors came from a woman aged 40 to 50 with COVID-19, enrolled during active disease.

This chain joins TRBV2 and TRBJ2-2; D uncertain. V lost 0 bases and J 8 bases, leaving 10 bases between the germline ends. The CDR3 totals 14 residues. Germline V gene sequence: CDR1 SNHLY, CDR2 FYNNEI. CDR3 loop: CASSEARGYGELFF. The CDR3 DNA reads as TGTGCCAGCAGTGAAGCCAGAGGTTATGGGGAGCTGTTTTTT.

This clone was seen a few times. The chain employs TRBV19 and TRBJ2-1; a weak D match, TRBD1 (6 bases). Trimming removed 3 bases from V and 12 bases from J, with 15 bases in between. Germline loops: CDR1 LNHDA, CDR2 SQIVND (reference sequence). The CDR3 contains 13 residues. In DNA form, the CDR3 reads TGTGCCAGTAGTATTAGGGGGTCTGTCGGGCAGTTCTTC. It specifies CASSIRGSVGQFF.

This chain joins TRBV12-3 or TRBV12-4 and TRBJ1-1; unclear D gene. The CDR3 runs to 13 residues. Between the trimmed V and J ends, which lost 6 bases and 3 bases, there was a span of 11 bases. The CDR3 region has the DNA TGTGCCAGCAGGACTCGCCGAGACACTGAAGCTTTCTTT. Its protein product is CASRTRRDTEAFF.

Points on this clone: The same CDR3 can be traced to other DNA sequences in this sample. The chain recombines TRBV7-2 with TRBJ2-7, with D possibly TRBD2 on 6 matching bases. Germline-derived CDR1 and CDR2 are SGHTA and FQGNSA. The CDR3 sequence is 12 residues long. Deletions cut 5 bases from V and 2 bases from J, with 7 bases between. Here the CDR3 reads CASSPGAYEQYF. The CDR3 DNA sequence: TGTGCCAGCAGCCCGGGGGCCTACGAGCAGTACTTC.

The V call is TRBV13, the J call TRBJ2-3; D is uncertain. This CDR3 contains 14 residues. Germline V lookup: CDR1 PRHDT, CDR2 FYEKMQ (reference sequence). Trimming took 4 bases from V and 2 from J, leaving 10 bases between them. CDR3 DNA sequence: TGTGCCAGCAGCTCCTATTCCCTCACAGATACGCAGTATTTT. It yields the protein CASSSYSLTDTQYF.

This clone was detected a few times. The V and J genes are TRBV6-6 and TRBJ2-7; 10 bases are shared with TRBD2. Germline values: CDR1 MNHNY, CDR2 SVGAGI (reference sequence). The trim removed 4 bases at V and 4 bases at J, leaving 10 bases unmatched. This CDR3 spans 16 amino acids. CDR3 DNA sequence: TGTGCCAGCAGTTGGGTGAGCGGGAGGGGGAATTACGAGCAGTACTTC. It translates to CASSWVSGRGNYEQYF.

The chain combines TRBV14 with TRBJ2-1; 9 positions match TRBD2. This CDR3 has 17 residues. The germline V gene has CDR1 SGHDN and CDR2 FVKESK. Unmatched junction bases numbered 5, after V lost 0 bases and J lost 2 bases. CDR3 coding DNA: TGTGCCAGCAGCCAAGATCCGCTAGCGGGACCCTACAATGAGCAGTTCTTC. It translates to CASSQDPLAGPYNEQFF.

This clone came up once. The chain joins TRBV5-1 to TRBJ1-1; no definite D call. The CDR3 totals 15 residues. Germline CDR1 is SGHRS and CDR2 is YFSETQ. V dropped 1 base and J dropped 2 bases, with 12 bases sitting between them. Here the CDR3 DNA reads TGCGCCAGCAGCTTGCAAACCACTCTTAACACTGAAGCTTTCTTT. As protein: CASSLQTTLNTEAFF.

Comments on this clone: A junction boundary mismatches the germline segment, possibly from a read error. The chain links TRBV7-7 to TRBJ2-3; D unresolved. CDR3 size: 13 residues. Germline CDR1 reads SSHAT; CDR2 reads FNYEAQ (reference sequence). CDR3 protein: CASSFQVTDTQYF. The CDR3, as DNA: TGTGCTAGCAGCTTCCAGGTCACAGATACGCAGTATTTT. The variable domain in full, with the rest retrieved from reference TRBV7-7 and TRBJ2-3, is GAGVSQSPRYKVTKRGQDVTLRCDPISSHATLYWYQQALGQGPEFLTYFNYEAQPDKSGLPSDRFSAERPEGSISTLTIQRTEQRDSAMYRCASSFQVTDTQYFGPGTRLTVL.

The chain links TRBV2 to TRBJ2-7, with 7 bases that match TRBD2. The CDR3 extends over 12 amino acids. Unmatched junction bases numbered 6, after V lost 11 bases and J lost 2 bases. The V gene's germline CDR1 is SNHLY and CDR2 FYNNEI. For the CDR3, the DNA is TGTGCCGGAAGGGAGGGCCCCTACGAGCAGTACTTC. Its protein is CAGREGPYEQYF.

The V gene is TRBV10-3, the J gene TRBJ1-5, with D perhaps TRBD1 (6 bases). The CDR3 sequence is 13 residues long. The germline V gene has CDR1 ENHRY and CDR2 SYGVKD. V was pared by 10 bases and J by 3 bases, with 13 bases between. The DNA of the CDR3 is TGTGCCAGCGGGGGGGCGGACAATCAGCCCCAGCATTTT. Its translation is CASGGADNQPQHF.

The V and J genes are TRBV24-1 and TRBJ1-5; D is possibly TRBD1 (6 bases). This CDR3 contains 16 residues. The ends were cut back, 5 bases at V and 4 bases at J, with 17 bases in the middle. Germline V gene data show CDR1 as KGHDR and CDR2 as SFDVKD. CDR3 nucleotides: TGTGCCACCAGTGGGGACACCGGTTGGGGGAATCAGCCCCAGCATTTT. Translation gives CATSGDTGWGNQPQHF.

The chain couples TRBV19 to TRBJ1-1; D might be TRBD1 (5 bases). This CDR3 comprises 13 residues. CDR1 is LNHDA and CDR2 is SQIVND in the germline V gene (reference sequence). V was pared by 3 bases and J by 5 bases, with 10 bases between. Here the CDR3 reads CASSIGQGTEAFF. The CDR3 DNA reads as TGTGCCAGTAGTATCGGGCAGGGAACTGAAGCTTTCTTT.

The chain joins TRBV3-1 (or the pseudogene TRBV3-2) to TRBJ2-7, with 9 positions matching TRBD2. This CDR3 contains 16 residues. Germline lookup yields CDR1 LGHDT and CDR2 YNNKEL (reference sequence). V lost 1 base and J lost 5; bases outside the gene matches: 9. The CDR3 DNA sequence: TGTGCCAGCAGCCAAGTTAGTAGCGGGAGTAAGAACGAGCAGTACTTC. Its protein is CASSQVSSGSKNEQYF.

The V call is TRBV4-3, the J call TRBJ2-6; D is unresolved. This CDR3 has 16 amino acids. Per germline, CDR1 LGHNA and CDR2 YSLEER. V was cut by 0 bases and J by 0 bases, with 6 bases left in between. The CDR3 sequence: CASSQEPSSGANVLTF. The DNA for the CDR3 is TGCGCCAGCAGCCAAGAACCTAGCTCTGGGGCCAACGTCCTGACTTTC.

The genes are TRBV11-1 and TRBJ1-2, with D unresolved. Deletions cut 0 bases from V and 7 bases from J, with 12 bases between. CDR1 is SGHAT, CDR2 FQDESV, per germline (reference sequence). CDR3 size: 14 residues. The DNA of the CDR3 is TGTGCCAGCAGCTTAGCGGGAGGGAAGAGTGGCTACACCTTC. It is translated as CASSLAGGKSGYTF.

In the case of this clone: This same CDR3 is encoded by further DNA sequences in the sample. CDR3: CASSLQGSTEAFF. The CDR3 DNA reads as TGTGCCAGCAGCTTACAGGGTTCCACTGAAGCTTTCTTT. The chain has TRBV7-9 and TRBJ1-1; D may be TRBD1 (5 bases). Germline V lookup: CDR1 SEHNR, CDR2 FQNEAQ (reference sequence). This CDR3 is built from 13 residues. V was cut by 2 bases and J by 4 bases, with 8 bases left in between.

V is TRBV7-9 and J is TRBJ2-7; maybe TRBD2 (5 bases). CDR3 size: 14 residues. CDR1 is SEHNR and CDR2 is FQNEAQ in the germline V gene (reference sequence). Trimming removed 1 base from V and 2 bases from J, with 9 bases in between. CDR3 bases: TGTGCCAGCAGCTTAGGGGGAGCCACCTACGAGCAGTACTTC. The encoded protein is CASSLGGATYEQYF.

CDR3 protein: CASSPPGGDGNTIYF. CDR3 bases: TGTGCCAGCAGCCCCCCCGGCGGAGATGGAAACACCATATATTTT. The chain employs TRBV28 and TRBJ1-3; D gene unclear. The V gene's germline CDR1 is MDHEN and CDR2 SYDVKM. This CDR3 contains 15 residues. Trimming took off 6 bases at V and 3 bases at J, with 15 bases between the two ends.